This entry concerns a single T cell receptor beta chain. TCRdb's table, derived via immunoSEQ multiplex PCR, lists solely in-frame clones and lacks some. Among about 1,500,000 clones, around 97% were seen once, and the ten largest hold approximately 1%. The CDR3 consists of 13 residues. V lost 1 base and J 5 bases, leaving 7 bases between the germline ends. Germline loops: CDR1 SGHTA, CDR2 FQGNSA. This sample is part of a study of shared clonotypes between healthy human individuals. Study summary: Serving as donors were a couple of women and a few men, whose ages spanned 18 to 49.

This rearrangement joins TRBV7-2 to TRBJ2-3; no definite D call. The TCR was taken from a man between 25 and 39 years old in good health. Sequenced material: naive CD4+ T cells sorted from blood. The subset denotes: CD45RA+ positively selected. CDR3 nucleotides: TGTGCCAGCAGCTTAGTCGCCGGAGATACGCAGTATTTT. Translating it yields CASSLVAGDTQYF.